This T cell receptor (beta chain) was identified in a study of technical replicates of blood from several donors (dated by TCRdb to about 2017). Preparation of the library involved the immunoSEQ multiplex PCR assay. TCRdb's version of the immuneACCESS table is confined to in-frame rearrangements and falls short of the full clone set. An unresolved V gene accounts for under half of the shortfall where checked; the remainder is of unknown origin. A total of around 60,000 clones appear in this sample, 75% to 90% of them only once. Jointly, the top ten make up around 5.1% of the sample. Concerning this clone: Its specific antigen is unknown. Base qualities are not recorded, but no much larger clone differs from it by a single base.

Germline trimming: 5 bases from V, 6 bases from J; junction bases outside gene matches: 9. The germline V gene encodes CDR1 SEHNR and CDR2 FQNEAQ (reference sequence). Reading from cysteine to phenylalanine, the CDR3 counts 15 amino acids. The retained sequence is limited to the CDR3, 45 bases, with the frame set at the first base. Sequencing was done on a sample of PBMCs. This TCR was sampled from a human donor in good health. Some clones in this sample may be carry-over from other donors' samples. The chain is assembled from TRBV7-9 and TRBJ2-7, with TRBD2 matching 11 junction bases. The CDR3 reads CASSAPSGGPPEQYF. The bases are TGTGCCAGCAGCGCCCCTAGCGGGGGGCCGCCCGAGCAGTACTTC.